This T cell receptor (beta chain) is from a study of tumor and adjacent non-tumor tissue in lung cancer. Study summary: Aged roughly 30 to 85 years, patients included nine to eleven men and a few women with stage I to III disease.

No cell sorting was done before RNA was extracted from the tissue. This non-tumor lung sample came from over 3 cm beyond the tumor edge. Donors were chemotherapy-naive, newly diagnosed lung cancer surgical patients in China, August–late 2014. The CDR3 contains 14 residues. Germline V gene data show CDR1 as SGHNT and CDR2 as YYREEE (reference sequence). Study conclusions and caveats: Tumor TCR diversity, when higher, was linked to shorter survival. In normal lung, the top 100 clones were significantly more dominant than in tumor.

As concerns this clonotype: The antigen remains unidentified. Mismatch with germline at one junction end may stem from a read error.

TCRbeta libraries were built with three rounds of nested PCR, modified from ARM-PCR. TCRdb re-analysed the multiplex PCR reads in MiXCR, keeping a single row per CDR3 protein. The sample lists under 85,000 distinct CDR3 sequences; around 76% were seen once. The sequencing sample was made of distant non-tumor lung tissue. V and J are TRBV5-4 and TRBJ2-1; the D is unclear. The clonotype was recovered from a man between 65 and 79 years old with non-small cell lung cancer. The CDR3 DNA reads as TGTGCCACCAGCCCGGCATTAGTCGGCAATGAGCAGTTATTC. Its protein is CATSPALVGNEQLF.